Listed here are 20 T cell receptor beta chains from one sample, sequenced in a study of T cells in Graves' hyperthyroidism and ophthalmopathy. Amplified regions were TCR beta CDR3 sequences from RNA transcripts. HTBI primers drove first-round RT-PCR of the TCR CDR3. TCRdb processed the multiplex PCR reads anew with MiXCR; each CDR3 protein has one entry. The table includes 530,000 or so distinct CDR3 sequences, 17% detected once. Sequencing used blood. The source is a woman between 18 and 29 years old with Graves' ophthalmopathy.

The chain couples TRBV20-1 to TRBJ2-2; D not certain. Germline V gene sequence: CDR1 DFQATT, CDR2 SNEGSKA (reference sequence). The CDR3 consists of 15 residues. The V end was cut by 3 bases, the J end by 5 bases, with 16 bases between. The CDR3 protein is CSASLDPDRTGELFF. Written as DNA, the CDR3 is TGCAGTGCTAGCCTCGACCCGGATAGAACCGGGGAGCTGTTTTTT.

This clonotype came up many times. This rearrangement joins TRBV4-3 to TRBJ2-7, with 7 bases lining up with TRBD1. The CDR3 has 16 amino acids. Germline V gives CDR1 LGHNA, CDR2 YSLEER. V shed 1 base, J shed 2 bases, and the junction held 8 bases outside the gene matches. The chain's CDR3 is CASSQASAGGAYEQYF. The DNA for the CDR3 is TGCGCCAGCAGCCAAGCTTCTGCAGGGGGTGCCTACGAGCAGTACTTC.

The genes are TRBV4-1 and TRBJ1-2, with TRBD1 matching 8 bases. The junction had 13 bases not matched to a gene; V was cut back by 8 bases and J by 8 bases. The CDR3 spans 14 residues. Per germline, CDR1 MGHRA and CDR2 YSYEKL. The CDR3 sequence is CASRGQGAKEGYTF. The CDR3 DNA is TGCGCCAGCCGAGGGCAGGGGGCGAAAGAAGGCTACACCTTC.

The chain joins TRBV5-4 to TRBJ2-5; 7 bases line up with TRBD1. The CDR3 loop spans 15 amino acids. Per germline, CDR1 SGHNT and CDR2 YYREEE (reference sequence). V shed 5 bases, J shed 2 bases, and the junction held 9 bases outside the gene matches. CDR3 amino acids: CASRPVPGQQETQYF. The CDR3 nucleotides read TGTGCCAGCAGGCCAGTTCCGGGACAGCAAGAGACCCAGTACTTC. Full variable domain (rest looked up from reference TRBV5-4 and TRBJ2-5): ETGVTQSPTHLIKTRGQQVTLRCSSQSGHNTVSWYQQALGQGPQFIFQYYREEENGRGNFPPRFSGLQFPNYSSELNVNALELDDSALYLCASRPVPGQQETQYFGPGTRLLVL.

V and J are TRBV6-1 and TRBJ2-7; 8 positions agree with TRBD1. V shed 10 bases, J shed 2 bases, and the junction held 10 bases outside the gene matches. CDR1 is MNHNS and CDR2 is SASEGT in the germline V gene. This CDR3 contains 14 residues. CDR3 amino acids: CATSPTGAAYEQYF. The CDR3 DNA is TGTGCCACGAGCCCGACAGGGGCTGCCTACGAGCAGTACTTC.

This clonotype was detected a few times. The rearrangement joins TRBV30 to TRBJ1-1; no firm D call. V lost 0 bases to trimming and J lost 4 bases, with 6 bases between them. Germline CDR1 GTSNPN, CDR2 SVGIG (reference sequence). This CDR3 comprises 12 residues. The CDR3 protein is CAWSVSPTEAFF. For the CDR3, the DNA is TGTGCCTGGAGTGTAAGTCCCACTGAAGCTTTCTTT.

The V and J genes are TRBV5-1 and TRBJ2-1; 14 nucleotides match TRBD2. This CDR3 contains 19 residues. V trimming: 4 bases; J trimming: 0 bases; junction bases outside the gene matches: 9. Germline CDR1 is SGHRS and CDR2 is YFSETQ. The CDR3 spells CASSKSVGTSGSSYNEQFF. CDR3 in DNA: TGCGCCAGCAGCAAATCCGTAGGGACTAGCGGGAGCTCCTACAATGAGCAGTTCTTC.

The chain is built from TRBV20-1 and TRBJ1-2; D is possibly TRBD1 (5 bases). CDR3 length: 12 amino acids. V lost 3 bases and J lost 6, with 11 bases in between. Germline CDR1 and CDR2: DFQATT and SNEGSKA (reference sequence). The CDR3 spells CSARIQVHGYTF. CDR3 nucleotides: TGCAGTGCTAGGATACAGGTTCATGGCTACACCTTC.

This clonotype was detected ten times or more. The chain uses TRBV7-9 and TRBJ2-2; possible D gene TRBD1, 7 bases. The V and J ends lost 5 bases and 5 bases respectively, with 12 bases between them. The V gene's germline CDR1 is SEHNR and CDR2 FQNEAQ (reference sequence). The CDR3 runs to 14 residues. The CDR3 DNA follows: TGTGCCAGCAGCCACAGGGGAGGAACCGGGGAGCTGTTTTTT. Translated: CASSHRGGTGELFF.

This chain joins TRBV4-3 and TRBJ1-4; D is ambiguous. CDR3 length equals 14 residues. Trimming took 0 bases from V and 8 from J, leaving 10 bases between them. Germline lookup yields CDR1 LGHNA and CDR2 YSLEER. In nucleotides, the CDR3 is TGCGCCAGCAGCCAAGATCAAACCGAAGAAAAACTGTTTTTT. This gives the protein CASSQDQTEEKLFF.

The J gene is TRBJ2-2, the V gene TRBV7-2, with a weak D call TRBD2 (5 bases). The CDR3 is 15 residues long. V was trimmed by 5 bases and J by 5 bases, leaving 15 bases between them. Germline CDR1 is SGHTA and CDR2 is FQGNSA. The CDR3 sequence is CASSLQSWRTGELFF. The CDR3 DNA sequence: TGTGCCAGCAGCCTCCAAAGTTGGAGGACCGGGGAGCTGTTTTTT.

This clonotype turned up a few times. The chain joins TRBV7-9 to TRBJ1-1, with D perhaps TRBD1 (5 bases). This CDR3 comprises 13 residues. Germline-derived CDR1 and CDR2 are SEHNR and FQNEAQ (reference sequence). V lost 1 base and J lost 7, with 10 bases in between. This CDR3 reads CASSLDRYFEAFF. The CDR3 nucleotides read TGTGCCAGCAGCTTAGACAGGTACTTTGAAGCTTTCTTT.

This chain joins TRBV29-1 and TRBJ2-1; TRBD2 matches at 15 bases. J gave up 7 bases and V 7 bases, and 5 bases lay outside the gene matches. The germline V gene encodes CDR1 SQVTM and CDR2 ANQGSEA. CDR3 size: 14 residues. CDR3 residues: CSALGLAGGNEQFF. The CDR3 DNA reads as TGCAGCGCCCTCGGACTAGCGGGAGGGAATGAGCAGTTCTTC.

The chain is built from TRBV12-5 and TRBJ1-2; D is unresolved. The V end lost 3 bases, the J end lost 5 bases, and 16 bases lay between the germline ends. Germline values: CDR1 LGHNT, CDR2 FRNRAP. The CDR3 consists of 15 residues. Written as DNA, the CDR3 is TGTGCTAGTGGTTTTTCTGGGGAAACTGCTTATGGCTACACCTTC. Its translation is CASGFSGETAYGYTF.

This clonotype has at least ten counts. The V call is TRBV20-1, the J call TRBJ1-1, with 8 bases that match TRBD1. The CDR3 loop spans 14 amino acids. In germline, CDR1 is DFQATT, CDR2 SNEGSKA (reference sequence). V lost 1 base to trimming and J lost 7 bases; unmatched junction nucleotides: 8. The CDR3 DNA is TGCAGTGCTAGAGCTACGACAGGGGTAATTGAAGCTTTCTTT. Translation: CSARATTGVIEAFF.

This clonotype was seen only a few times. The chain is built from TRBV11-2 and TRBJ2-2; TRBD2 is a possible D gene (6 bases). Germline CDR1 SGHAT, CDR2 FQNNGV. Trimming shortened V by 6 bases and J by 5 bases, and 19 bases separated the two germline ends. CDR3 length: 16 amino acids. CDR3 protein: CASSTPLEGMTGELFF. The CDR3 coding sequence is TGTGCCAGCAGTACCCCTTTGGAGGGAATGACCGGGGAGCTGTTTTTT.

This clonotype was seen just once. The rearrangement uses TRBV29-1 and TRBJ2-5; 9 positions match TRBD2. Germline values: CDR1 SQVTM, CDR2 ANQGSEA. This CDR3 has 15 amino acids. Trimming cost V 4 bases and J 3 bases; bases outside gene matches: 9. For the CDR3, the DNA is TGCAGCGTTGCCTTAGCGGGAGTGAATAAAGAGACCCAGTACTTC. This encodes CSVALAGVNKETQYF.

This clonotype was seen repeatedly, ten times or more. The chain has TRBV7-9 and TRBJ2-5, with 12 positions matching TRBD2. The J segment lost 1 base and the V segment lost 5 bases, leaving 8 bases of the junction unmatched. The germline V gene has CDR1 SEHNR and CDR2 FQNEAQ (reference sequence). There are 17 residues in the CDR3. CDR3 bases: TGTGCCAGCAGCAAGACTAGCGGGGGCCGTACCCAAGAGACCCAGTACTTC. Protein: CASSKTSGGRTQETQYF. Complete variable domain (other parts from reference TRBV7-9 and TRBJ2-5): DTGVSQNPRHKITKRGQNVTFRCDPISEHNRLYWYRQTLGQGPEFLTYFQNEAQLEKSRLLSDRFSAERPKGSFSTLEIQRTEQGDSAMYLCASSKTSGGRTQETQYFGPGTRLLVL.

The genes are TRBV6-1 and TRBJ1-2, with D possibly matching TRBD1 (5 bases). The CDR3 is 16 amino acids. From germline, CDR1 is MNHNS and CDR2 SASEGT. The V gene lost 7 bases and the J gene lost 4 bases, with 22 bases spanning the gap. The CDR3 DNA reads TGTGCCAGCAACGATGGGACGGTCCAAACACTCTATGGCTACACCTTC. It codes for CASNDGTVQTLYGYTF.

This clonotype came up many times. This chain links TRBV30 with TRBJ1-2; D not certain. The germline V gene has CDR1 GTSNPN and CDR2 SVGIG (reference sequence). The CDR3 contains 13 residues. Trimming removed 4 bases at V and 1 base at J, with 10 bases between. CDR3 loop: CAWIMTDNYGYTF. The CDR3 DNA reads TGTGCCTGGATCATGACGGATAACTATGGCTACACCTTC.